A single sample gave rise to the 15 T cell receptor beta chains below, sequenced in a study of cytomegalovirus exposure and HLA in healthy donors. A multiplex PCR was run with 60 Vbeta primers and 13 Jbeta primers. This table comes from immunoSEQ multiplex PCR, and its TCRdb copy is limited to in-frame clones, with some not included. The table has around 170,000 clones, about four fifths seen once. The sequenced material came from PBMCs. The receptors here all came from a woman in her fifties or sixties in good health and CMV-seropositive.

The chain employs TRBV28 and TRBJ1-6, with D uncertain. This CDR3 is built from 13 residues. The V end lost 6 bases, the J end lost 11 bases, and 14 bases lay between the germline ends. Germline lookup yields CDR1 MDHEN and CDR2 SYDVKM. The DNA of the CDR3 is TGTGCCAGCAGGCCCGAGGGTTCGCCACCCCTCCACTTT. Translated: CASRPEGSPPLHF.

V is TRBV27 and J is TRBJ2-7; no definite D call. This CDR3 comprises 14 residues. Germline V gene lookup returns CDR1 MNHEY and CDR2 SMNVEV (reference sequence). Between the trimmed V and J ends, which lost 4 bases and 0 bases, there was a span of 10 bases. The CDR3 nucleotides read TGTGCCAGCAGTTGGTCGTACTACTCCTACGAGCAGTACTTC. Its translation is CASSWSYYSYEQYF.

The genes are TRBV11-2 and TRBJ2-1; 11 bases map to TRBD2. The CDR3 runs 16 residues. With 7 bases clipped from V and 5 bases from J, the junction kept 10 bases outside the gene matches. CDR1 SGHAT and CDR2 FQNNGV come from the germline V gene. The CDR3 DNA follows: TGTGCCAGCAAACTTGTGACTAGCGGGACAGACAATGAGCAGTTCTTC. It codes for CASKLVTSGTDNEQFF.

V and J are TRBV15 and TRBJ1-5; no reliable D call. Trimming removed 0 bases at V and 4 bases at J, with 13 bases between. CDR1 is LNHNV, CDR2 YYDKDF, per germline (reference sequence). The CDR3 consists of 16 residues. CDR3 nucleotide sequence: TGTGCCACCAGCAGAGATAGGGTACGGGATAATCAGCCCCAGCATTTT. This sequence encodes CATSRDRVRDNQPQHF.

This chain links TRBV14 with TRBJ2-1; the match to TRBD1 covers 8 bases. The CDR3 covers 17 residues. The V gene end was trimmed by 5 bases and the J gene end by 1 base; junction bases not matched to a gene: 10. In germline, CDR1 is SGHDN, CDR2 FVKESK. CDR3 coding DNA: TGTGCCAGCAGCAACCGGACAGGGTGGGATTCCTACAATGAGCAGTTCTTC. Translating gives CASSNRTGWDSYNEQFF.

The chain has TRBV4-3 and TRBJ1-4, with D unresolved. This CDR3 is built from 14 residues. Germline V CDR1 and CDR2: LGHNA, YSLEER. V dropped 3 bases and J dropped 8 bases, with 13 bases sitting between them. The CDR3 reads CASSHLWADEKLFF. CDR3 DNA: TGCGCCAGCAGCCACCTCTGGGCAGACGAAAAACTGTTTTTT.

This clone has just a few counts. This chain connects TRBV5-1 to TRBJ2-1; 13 nucleotides line up with TRBD2. The CDR3 has 14 residues. The V and J ends lost 0 bases and 10 bases, in that order; junction bases with no gene match: 1. Germline CDR1 SGHRS, CDR2 YFSETQ. CDR3 in DNA: TGCGCCAGCAGCTTGGGGACTAGCGGGGGCGAGCAGTTCTTC. Its translation is CASSLGTSGGEQFF.

The chain joins TRBV7-2 to TRBJ2-2; a possible D gene is TRBD2 (6 bases). V was clipped by 1 base and J by 5 bases, with 14 bases between them. This CDR3 contains 16 residues. The germline V gene encodes CDR1 SGHTA and CDR2 FQGNSA. CDR3 amino acids: CASSLVRGLLTGELFF. The CDR3 DNA follows: TGTGCCAGCAGCTTAGTGAGGGGACTCTTAACCGGGGAGCTGTTTTTT.

The gene calls are TRBV5-6 and TRBJ2-7; possibly TRBD1 for D (6 bases). CDR1 SGHDT and CDR2 YYEEEE come from the germline V gene. The ends were cut back, 1 base at V and 5 bases at J, with 19 bases in the middle. The CDR3 consists of 16 residues. Here the CDR3 reads CASSLNRRSTGNEQYF. CDR3 coding DNA: TGTGCCAGCAGCTTGAACCGACGCTCTACAGGGAACGAGCAGTACTTC. Together with reference TRBV5-6 and TRBJ2-7, the CDR3 gives the full variable domain: DAGVTQSPTHLIKTRGQQVTLRCSPKSGHDTVSWYQQALGQGPQFIFQYYEEEERQRGNFPDRFSGHQFPNYSSELNVNALLLGDSALYLCASSLNRRSTGNEQYFGPGTRLTVT.

This chain joins TRBV4-2 and TRBJ1-2; TRBD1 matches 7 bases. This CDR3 is 14 amino acids long. CDR1 LGHNA and CDR2 YNFKEQ come from the germline V gene. V lost 3 bases and J lost 8; bases outside the gene matches: 9. The CDR3 region has the DNA TGTGCCAGCAGCCAGGAGGGACAGCCTCAGGGCTACACCTTC. As protein: CASSQEGQPQGYTF.

The table lists this clone with a few counts. The chain recombines TRBV4-2 with TRBJ1-3, with D tentatively TRBD1 (5 bases). From germline, CDR1 is LGHNA and CDR2 YNFKEQ. The CDR3 covers 14 residues. V lost 5 bases and J lost 0, with 8 bases in between. The chain's CDR3 is CASSDSNSGNTIYF. The DNA for the CDR3 is TGTGCCAGCAGCGACAGTAACTCTGGAAACACCATATATTTT.

The chain joins TRBV7-2 to TRBJ2-3; D uncertain. CDR1 and CDR2 from the germline V gene are SGHTA and FQGNSA. V was shortened by 6 bases and J by 4 bases, with 8 bases between the two germline ends. CDR3 length: 12 residues. In nucleotides, the CDR3 is TGTGCCAGCAGTCCTACTTCAGATACGCAGTATTTT. It translates to CASSPTSDTQYF. Full variable domain (missing parts from reference TRBV7-2 and TRBJ2-3): GAGVSQSPSNKVTEKGKDVELRCDPISGHTALYWYRQSLGQGLEFLIYFQGNSAPDKSGLPSDRFSAERTGGSVSTLTIQRTQQEDSAVYLCASSPTSDTQYFGPGTRLTVL.

The chain links TRBV19 to TRBJ1-2; 9 bases line up with TRBD1. Trimming cost V 9 bases and J 3 bases; bases outside gene matches: 8. The germline V gene has CDR1 LNHDA and CDR2 SQIVND (reference sequence). The CDR3 has 14 amino acids. The CDR3 DNA follows: TGTGCCAGCCGAAGGAGGGACAGGGACTATGGCTACACCTTC. Protein: CASRRRDRDYGYTF.

This sequence joins TRBV7-2 and TRBJ1-1, with 12 positions matching TRBD1. This CDR3 comprises 16 residues. The germline gives CDR1 SGHTA, CDR2 FQGNSA. The ends lost 8 bases at V and 6 bases at J; junction bases unmatched: 13. The CDR3 nucleotides are TGTGCCAGCGCTAACCCGGGACAGGGGGCCGGTTCTGAAGCTTTCTTT. Translation: CASANPGQGAGSEAFF.

About this clone itself: The sample has other DNA sequences that encode this CDR3 too. The V and J genes are TRBV11-2 and TRBJ1-1; D not certain. Germline V gene sequence: CDR1 SGHAT, CDR2 FQNNGV. This CDR3 comprises 12 residues. Between the trimmed V and J ends, which lost 3 bases and 8 bases, there was a span of 10 bases. CDR3 protein: CASSFVGAEAFF. CDR3 DNA sequence: TGTGCCAGCAGCTTCGTGGGCGCCGAAGCTTTCTTT.